This T cell receptor (beta chain) was profiled in a study of cytomegalovirus exposure and HLA in healthy donors. Overall study findings and caveats: Cytomegalovirus status was reportedly diagnosed by the classifier with high sensitivity and specificity.

There are a few counts of this clone. The target antigen is unknown. Per germline, CDR1 SGHKS and CDR2 YYEKEE (reference sequence). The CDR3 extends over 13 amino acids. The V end was cut by 3 bases, the J end by 4 bases, with 11 bases between. The study ran its PCR with 60 Vbeta and 13 Jbeta primers. The data were produced by immunoSEQ multiplex PCR, yet TCRdb's version contains in-frame clones alone and is incomplete. Of tens of thousands of clones listed, 80% to 90% are singletons. V is TRBV5-5 and J is TRBJ2-7, with a tentative D call TRBD2 (5 bases). The sample taken for sequencing was PBMCs. This receptor was obtained from a woman in her twenties or thirties in good health and CMV-seronegative. CDR3 DNA: TGTGCCAGCAGCTCCGGGATCCAATACGAGCAGTACTTC. It translates to CASSSGIQYEQYF.